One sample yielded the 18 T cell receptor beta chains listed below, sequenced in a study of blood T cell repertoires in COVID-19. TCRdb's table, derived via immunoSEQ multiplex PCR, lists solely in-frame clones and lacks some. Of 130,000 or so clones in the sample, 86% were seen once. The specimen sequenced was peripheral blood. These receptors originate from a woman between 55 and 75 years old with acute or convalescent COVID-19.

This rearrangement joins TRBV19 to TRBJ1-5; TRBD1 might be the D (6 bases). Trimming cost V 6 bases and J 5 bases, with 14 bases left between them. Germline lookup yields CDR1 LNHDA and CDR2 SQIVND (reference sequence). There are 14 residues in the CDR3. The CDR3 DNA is TGTGCCAGTAGGTTACAGGGTATGCATCAGCCCCAGCATTTT. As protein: CASRLQGMHQPQHF.

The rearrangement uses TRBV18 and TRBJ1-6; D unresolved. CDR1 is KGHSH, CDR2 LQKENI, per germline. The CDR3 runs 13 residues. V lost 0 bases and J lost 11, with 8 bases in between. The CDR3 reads CASSPPNSAPLHF. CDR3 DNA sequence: TGTGCCAGCTCACCACCTAATAGCGCACCCCTCCACTTT.

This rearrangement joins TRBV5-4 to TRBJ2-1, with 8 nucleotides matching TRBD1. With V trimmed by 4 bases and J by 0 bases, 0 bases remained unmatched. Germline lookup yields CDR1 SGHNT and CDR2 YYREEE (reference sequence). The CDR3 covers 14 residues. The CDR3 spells CASSDRGSYNEQFF. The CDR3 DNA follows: TGTGCCAGCAGCGACAGGGGCTCCTACAATGAGCAGTTCTTC.

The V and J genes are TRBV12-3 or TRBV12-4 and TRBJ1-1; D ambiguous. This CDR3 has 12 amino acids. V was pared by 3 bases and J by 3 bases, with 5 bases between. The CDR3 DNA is TGTGCCAGCAGTTTTACTGACACTGAAGCTTTCTTT. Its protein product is CASSFTDTEAFF.

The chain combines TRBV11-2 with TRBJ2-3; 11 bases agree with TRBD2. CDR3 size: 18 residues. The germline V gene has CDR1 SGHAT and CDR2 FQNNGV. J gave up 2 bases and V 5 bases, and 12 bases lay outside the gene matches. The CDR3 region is CASSGRLAGPTSTDTQYF. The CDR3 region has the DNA TGTGCCAGCAGCGGACGACTAGCGGGGCCTACATCCACAGATACGCAGTATTTT.

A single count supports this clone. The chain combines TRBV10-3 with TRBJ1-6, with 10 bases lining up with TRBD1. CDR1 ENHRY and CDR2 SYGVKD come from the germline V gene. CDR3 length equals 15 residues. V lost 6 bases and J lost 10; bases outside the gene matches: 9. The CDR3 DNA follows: TGTGCCATCAGCTCCGGGACAGGGGAACACTCACCCCTCCACTTT. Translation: CAISSGTGEHSPLHF.

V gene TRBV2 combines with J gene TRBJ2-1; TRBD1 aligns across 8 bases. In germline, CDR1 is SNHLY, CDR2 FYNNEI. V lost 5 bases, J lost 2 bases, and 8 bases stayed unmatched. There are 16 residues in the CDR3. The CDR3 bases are TGTGCCAGCAGTTGGGGACAGGACAATACCTACAATGAGCAGTTCTTC. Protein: CASSWGQDNTYNEQFF.

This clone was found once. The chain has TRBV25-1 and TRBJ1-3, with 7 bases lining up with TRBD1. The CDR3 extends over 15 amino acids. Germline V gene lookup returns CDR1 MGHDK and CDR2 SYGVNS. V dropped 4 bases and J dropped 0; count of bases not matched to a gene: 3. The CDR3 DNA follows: TGTGCCAGCAGTGGACAGGGCCTCTCTGGAAACACCATATATTTT. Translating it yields CASSGQGLSGNTIYF.

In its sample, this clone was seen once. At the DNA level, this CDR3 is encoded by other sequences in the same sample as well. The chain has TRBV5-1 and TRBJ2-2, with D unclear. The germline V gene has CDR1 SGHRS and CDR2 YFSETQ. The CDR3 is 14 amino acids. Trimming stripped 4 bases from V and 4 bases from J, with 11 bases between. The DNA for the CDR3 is TGCGCCAGCAGCCTCGAACCGGGCACCGGGGAGCTGTTTTTT. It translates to CASSLEPGTGELFF.

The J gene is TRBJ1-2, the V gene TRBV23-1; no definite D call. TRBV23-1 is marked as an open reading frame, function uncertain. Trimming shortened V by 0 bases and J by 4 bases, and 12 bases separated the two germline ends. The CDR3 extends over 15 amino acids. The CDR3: CASSQSRGPVYGYTF. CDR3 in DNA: TGCGCCAGCAGTCAATCGCGAGGGCCCGTCTATGGCTACACCTTC.

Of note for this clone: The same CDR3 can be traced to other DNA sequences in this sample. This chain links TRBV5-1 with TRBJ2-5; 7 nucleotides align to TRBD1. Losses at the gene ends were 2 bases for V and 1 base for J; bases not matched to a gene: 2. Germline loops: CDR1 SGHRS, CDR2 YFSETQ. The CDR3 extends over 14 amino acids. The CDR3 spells CASSLGGLQETQYF. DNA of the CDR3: TGCGCCAGCAGCTTAGGGGGCCTCCAAGAGACCCAGTACTTC. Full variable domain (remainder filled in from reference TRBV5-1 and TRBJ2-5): KAGVTQTPRYLIKTRGQQVTLSCSPISGHRSVSWYQQTPGQGLQFLFEYFSETQRNKGNFPGRFSGRQFSNSRSEMNVSTLELGDSALYLCASSLGGLQETQYFGPGTRLLVL.

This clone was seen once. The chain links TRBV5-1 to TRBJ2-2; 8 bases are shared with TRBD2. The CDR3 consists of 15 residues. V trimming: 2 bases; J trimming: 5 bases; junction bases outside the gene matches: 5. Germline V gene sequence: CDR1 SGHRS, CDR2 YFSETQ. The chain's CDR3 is CASSLSGGSTGELFF. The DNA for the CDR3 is TGCGCCAGCAGCTTAAGCGGGGGTAGTACCGGGGAGCTGTTTTTT.

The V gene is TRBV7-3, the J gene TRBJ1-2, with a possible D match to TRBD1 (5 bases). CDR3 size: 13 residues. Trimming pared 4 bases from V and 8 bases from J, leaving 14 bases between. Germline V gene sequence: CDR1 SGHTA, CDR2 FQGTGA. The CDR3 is CASSSTDAGGYTF. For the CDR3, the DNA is TGTGCCAGCAGCTCGACAGACGCGGGAGGCTACACCTTC.

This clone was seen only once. CDR3 amino acids: CASSLVSRGGQFEQFF. For the CDR3, the DNA is TGTGCCAGCAGCTTAGTTTCTCGGGGGGGCCAGTTTGAGCAGTTCTTC. The chain uses TRBV7-2 and TRBJ2-1; TRBD2 matches 8 bases. The V gene's germline CDR1 is SGHTA and CDR2 FQGNSA. V gave up 1 base and J gave up 9 bases; unmatched junction bases: 11. CDR3 length: 16 amino acids.

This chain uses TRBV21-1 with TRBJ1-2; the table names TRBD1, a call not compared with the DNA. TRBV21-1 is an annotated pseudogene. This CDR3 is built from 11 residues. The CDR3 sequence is CASSKRDRDTF. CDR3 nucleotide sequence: TGTGCCAGCAGCAAAAGGGACAGGGACACCTTC.

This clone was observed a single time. CDR3 nucleotides: TGTGCCAGCAGTTTCAGGGGGTTCAATCAGCCCCAGCATTTT. Translation gives CASSFRGFNQPQHF. The chain uses TRBV28 and TRBJ1-5, with 7 bases identical to TRBD1. The V gene end was trimmed by 3 bases and the J gene end by 3 bases; junction bases not matched to a gene: 2. CDR3 length: 14 amino acids. Germline V CDR1 and CDR2: MDHEN, SYDVKM.

CDR3 protein: CAWTRTGGSGELFF. As DNA, the CDR3 is TGTGCCTGGACAAGGACAGGAGGCTCCGGGGAGCTGTTTTTT. This chain links TRBV30 with TRBJ2-2; 7 bases map to TRBD1. In germline, CDR1 is GTSNPN, CDR2 SVGIG (reference sequence). The CDR3 consists of 14 residues. The ends lost 4 bases at V and 6 bases at J; junction bases unmatched: 8.

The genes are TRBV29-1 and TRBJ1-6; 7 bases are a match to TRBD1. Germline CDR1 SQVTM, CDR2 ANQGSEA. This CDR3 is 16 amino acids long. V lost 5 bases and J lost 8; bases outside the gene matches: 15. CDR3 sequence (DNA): TGCAGCGTTCCCCGCACTCGACAGGGTGGGTATTCACCCCTCCACTTT. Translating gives CSVPRTRQGGYSPLHF.